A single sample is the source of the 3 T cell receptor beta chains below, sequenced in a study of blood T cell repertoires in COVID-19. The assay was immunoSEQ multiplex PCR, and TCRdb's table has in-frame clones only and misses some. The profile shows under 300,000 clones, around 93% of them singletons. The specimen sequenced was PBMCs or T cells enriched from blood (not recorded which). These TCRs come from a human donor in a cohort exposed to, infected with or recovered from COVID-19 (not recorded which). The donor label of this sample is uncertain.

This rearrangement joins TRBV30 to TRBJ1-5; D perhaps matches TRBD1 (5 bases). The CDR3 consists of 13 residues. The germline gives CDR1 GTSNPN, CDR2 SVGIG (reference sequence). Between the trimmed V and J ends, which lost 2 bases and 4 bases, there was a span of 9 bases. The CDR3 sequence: CAWSRGLNQPQHF. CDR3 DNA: TGTGCCTGGAGTAGGGGACTTAATCAGCCCCAGCATTTT.

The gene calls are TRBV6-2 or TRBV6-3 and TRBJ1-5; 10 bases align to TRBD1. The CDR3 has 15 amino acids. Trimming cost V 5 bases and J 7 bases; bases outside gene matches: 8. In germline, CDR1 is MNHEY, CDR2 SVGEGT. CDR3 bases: TGTGCCAGCAGTGGGGGACAGGGGATAGACCAGCCCCAGCATTTT. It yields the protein CASSGGQGIDQPQHF.

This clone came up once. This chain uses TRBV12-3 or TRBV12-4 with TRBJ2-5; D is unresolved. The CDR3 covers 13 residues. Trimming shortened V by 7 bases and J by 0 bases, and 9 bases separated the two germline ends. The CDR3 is CASTPRDQETQYF. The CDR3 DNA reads TGTGCCAGCACCCCACGAGACCAAGAGACCCAGTACTTC.